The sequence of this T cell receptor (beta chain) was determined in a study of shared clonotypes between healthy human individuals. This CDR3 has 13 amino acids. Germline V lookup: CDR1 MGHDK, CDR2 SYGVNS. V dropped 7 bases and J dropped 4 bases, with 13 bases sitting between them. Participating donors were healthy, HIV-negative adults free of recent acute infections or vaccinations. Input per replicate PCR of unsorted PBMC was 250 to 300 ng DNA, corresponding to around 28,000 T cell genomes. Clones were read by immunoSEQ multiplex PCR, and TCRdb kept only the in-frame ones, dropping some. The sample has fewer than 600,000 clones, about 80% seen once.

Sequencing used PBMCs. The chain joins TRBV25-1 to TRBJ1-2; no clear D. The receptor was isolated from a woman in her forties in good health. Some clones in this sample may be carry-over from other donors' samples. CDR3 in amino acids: CASMSGYLYGYTF. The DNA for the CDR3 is TGTGCCAGCATGAGCGGCTACCTCTATGGCTACACCTTC.